This is a list of T cell receptor beta chains from one sample in a study of graft-versus-host responses after intestinal transplantation. Sequencing was performed with immunoSEQ multiplex PCR; in TCRdb, only in-frame clones are kept and a portion is missing. This table holds around 96,000 clones, 92% found once. The antigens for these receptors are not known. The sequences come from unstimulated CD4+ T cells sorted from spleen or lymph node cells, collected before intestinal transplant. The receptor set was obtained from a human donor who received an intestinal transplant. CDR3s include the opening cysteine and the closing phenylalanine or tryptophan. D genes are given only for firm matches. Expanded clones get a size class; other rows say once, few or many, or leave the size out.

TRBD1,TRBJ2-5,-,TRBV18,CASSPDRGETQYF,TGTGCCAGCTCACCAGACAGGGGCGAGACCCAGTACTTC
-,TRBJ2-1,once,TRBV5-4,CASSLGGHDYNEQFF,TGTGCCAGCAGCTTGGGGGGCCATGATTACAATGAGCAGTTCTTC
-,TRBJ1-2,-,TRBV4-1,CASSLTRGGNYGYTF,TGCGCCAGCAGCCTAACCAGAGGTGGAAACTATGGCTACACCTTC
TRBD1,TRBJ1-3,few,TRBV7-9,CASSGTGALGNTIYF,TGTGCCAGCAGCGGTACAGGGGCGCTAGGAAACACCATATATTTT
-,TRBJ2-3,-,TRBV11-2,CASSTGSAADTQYF,TGTGCCAGCAGCACAGGGTCGGCCGCAGATACGCAGTATTTT
TRBD1,TRBJ2-3,-,TRBV6-5,CASSYRQGVATDTQYF,TGTGCCAGCAGTTATAGACAGGGAGTAGCAACAGATACGCAGTATTTT
-,TRBJ2-7,once,TRBV12-2,CASRLGRGLTPYEQYF,TGTGCAAGTCGCTTAGGACGAGGCCTAACCCCCTACGAGCAGTACTTC
-,TRBJ1-2,-,TRBV7-9,CASSTTGMYRDGSGYTF,TGTGCCAGCAGCACCACTGGGATGTACAGGGATGGTAGTGGCTACACCTTC
TRBD2,TRBJ2-2,-,TRBV9,CASSVLRGGRTGELFF,TGTGCCAGCAGCGTTTTGCGGGGGGGCCGGACCGGGGAGCTGTTTTTT
-,TRBJ2-7,once,TRBV19,CASSIDQVLICYEQYF,TGTGCCAGTAGTATAGATCAGGTCCTTATATGCTACGAGCAGTACTTC
TRBD1,TRBJ1-2,-,TRBV5-6,CASSLVDREGGYTF,TGTGCCAGCAGCTTGGTAGACAGGGAAGGTGGCTACACCTTC
TRBD2,TRBJ2-7,-,TRBV19,CASSMGLAGAPRTSYEQYF,TGTGCCAGTAGTATGGGACTAGCGGGTGCGCCACGCACATCCTACGAGCAGTACTTC
TRBD2,TRBJ2-3,-,TRBV4-2,CASSQVGRGGDTQYF,TGTGCCAGCAGCCAAGTTGGGAGGGGTGGGGATACGCAGTATTTT
TRBD2,TRBJ2-2,-,TRBV7-2,CASSMASGSLTGELFF,TGTGCCAGCAGCATGGCTAGCGGGAGTTTAACCGGGGAGCTGTTTTTT
-,TRBJ2-5,-,TRBV20-1,CSATQWETQYF,TGCAGTGCTACCCAGTGGGAGACCCAGTACTTC
TRBD1,TRBJ1-2,-,TRBV10-1,CASSDPDRGNYGYTF,TGCGCCAGCAGTGATCCAGACAGGGGCAACTATGGCTACACCTTC
TRBD2,TRBJ2-3,-,TRBV5-4,CASSGGLGLSTDTQYF,TGTGCCAGCAGCGGGGGTCTGGGACTATCCACAGATACGCAGTATTTT
TRBD2,TRBJ2-7,-,TRBV5-1,CASSSGTSGPYEQYF,TGCGCCAGCAGCTCCGGGACTAGCGGACCCTACGAGCAGTACTTC
TRBD1,TRBJ1-6,-,TRBV13,CASTLKQGGSSYNSPLHF,TGTGCCAGCACCTTAAAACAGGGGGGGAGCTCCTATAATTCACCCCTCCACTTT
TRBD2,TRBJ2-5,-,TRBV29-1,CSVVGAGAGETQYF,TGCAGCGTTGTAGGAGCGGGAGCGGGGGAGACCCAGTACTTC
-,TRBJ2-1,-,TRBV30,CAWNSGETINEQFF,TGTGCCTGGAATTCGGGAGAGACTATTAATGAGCAGTTCTTC
TRBD1,TRBJ2-5,-,TRBV7-2,CASSFRALGQGGTRETQYF,TGTGCCAGCAGCTTCAGGGCCTTGGGACAGGGAGGGACACGGGAGACCCAGTACTTC
TRBD2,TRBJ2-3,-,TRBV25-1,CASSDPSGATDTQYF,TGTGCCAGCAGTGATCCTAGCGGAGCCACAGATACGCAGTATTTT
-,TRBJ2-5,-,TRBV18,CASSPYAGQGETQYF,TGTGCCAGCTCACCTTATGCAGGGCAGGGAGAGACCCAGTACTTC
TRBD1,TRBJ2-5,-,TRBV19,CASSSQGATETQYF,TGTGCCAGTAGTTCACAGGGGGCCACGGAGACCCAGTACTTC
TRBD2,TRBJ2-2,-,TRBV27,CASSRVRTSGSEGTGELFF,TGTGCCAGCAGCCGGGTCCGGACTAGCGGGAGTGAAGGGACCGGGGAGCTGTTTTTT
-,TRBJ2-7,-,TRBV5-1,CASSLEYATGSYEQYF,TGCGCCAGCAGCTTGGAATACGCGACAGGATCCTACGAGCAGTACTTC
TRBD2,TRBJ2-1,-,TRBV5-6,CASSPRLAGGLYVTNEQFF,TGTGCCAGCAGCCCTCGACTAGCGGGAGGGCTTTACGTTACGAATGAGCAGTTCTTC
-,TRBJ2-7,-,TRBV5-8,CASSLPLRDNYEQYF,TGTGCCAGCAGCTTACCTCTCCGGGACAACTACGAGCAGTACTTC
-,TRBJ2-1,-,TRBV5-4,CASSPAQGGGGYNEQFF,TGTGCCAGCAGCCCAGCCCAAGGGGGGGGCGGTTACAATGAGCAGTTCTTC